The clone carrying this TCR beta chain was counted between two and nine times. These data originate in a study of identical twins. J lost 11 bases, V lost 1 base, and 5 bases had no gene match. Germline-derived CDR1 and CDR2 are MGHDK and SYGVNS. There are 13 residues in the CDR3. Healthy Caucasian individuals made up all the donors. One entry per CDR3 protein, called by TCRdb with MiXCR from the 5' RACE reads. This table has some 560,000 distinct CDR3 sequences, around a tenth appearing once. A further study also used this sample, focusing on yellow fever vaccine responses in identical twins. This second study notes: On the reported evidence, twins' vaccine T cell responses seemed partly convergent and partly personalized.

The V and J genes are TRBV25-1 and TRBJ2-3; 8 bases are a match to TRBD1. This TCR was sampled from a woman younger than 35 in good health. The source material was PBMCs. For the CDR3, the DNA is TGTGCCAGCAGTGAATCTGGACAGGGCGGGCAGTATTTT. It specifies CASSESGQGGQYF.